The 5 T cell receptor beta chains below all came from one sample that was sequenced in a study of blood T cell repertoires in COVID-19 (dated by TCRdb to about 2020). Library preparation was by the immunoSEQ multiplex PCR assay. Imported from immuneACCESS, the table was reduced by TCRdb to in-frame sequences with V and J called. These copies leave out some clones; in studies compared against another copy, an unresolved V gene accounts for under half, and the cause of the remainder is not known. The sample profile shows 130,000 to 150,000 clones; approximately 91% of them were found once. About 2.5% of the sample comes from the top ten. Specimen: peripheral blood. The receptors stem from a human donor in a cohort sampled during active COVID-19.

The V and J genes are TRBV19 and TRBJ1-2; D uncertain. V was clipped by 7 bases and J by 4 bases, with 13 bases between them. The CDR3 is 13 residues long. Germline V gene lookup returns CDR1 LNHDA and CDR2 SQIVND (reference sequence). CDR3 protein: CASTRTRAYGYTF. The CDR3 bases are TGTGCCAGTACAAGGACGCGGGCCTATGGCTACACCTTC.

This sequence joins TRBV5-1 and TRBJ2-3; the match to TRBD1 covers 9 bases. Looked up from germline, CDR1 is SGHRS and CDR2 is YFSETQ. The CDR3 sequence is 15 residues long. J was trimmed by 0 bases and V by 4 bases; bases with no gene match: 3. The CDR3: CASSHGQGSTDTQYF. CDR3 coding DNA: TGCGCCAGCAGCCACGGACAGGGGAGCACAGATACGCAGTATTTT. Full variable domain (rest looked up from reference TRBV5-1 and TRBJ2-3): KAGVTQTPRYLIKTRGQQVTLSCSPISGHRSVSWYQQTPGQGLQFLFEYFSETQRNKGNFPGRFSGRQFSNSRSEMNVSTLELGDSALYLCASSHGQGSTDTQYFGPGTRLTVL.

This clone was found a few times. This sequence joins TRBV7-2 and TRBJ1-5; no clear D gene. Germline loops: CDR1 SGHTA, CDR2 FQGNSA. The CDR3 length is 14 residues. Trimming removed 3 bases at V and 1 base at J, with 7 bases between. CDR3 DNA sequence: TGTGCCAGCAGCTTGGGGAGAAGCAATCAGCCCCAGCATTTT. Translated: CASSLGRSNQPQHF. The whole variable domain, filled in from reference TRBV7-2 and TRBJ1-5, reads GAGVSQSPSNKVTEKGKDVELRCDPISGHTALYWYRQSLGQGLEFLIYFQGNSAPDKSGLPSDRFSAERTGGSVSTLTIQRTQQEDSAVYLCASSLGRSNQPQHFGDGTRLSIL.

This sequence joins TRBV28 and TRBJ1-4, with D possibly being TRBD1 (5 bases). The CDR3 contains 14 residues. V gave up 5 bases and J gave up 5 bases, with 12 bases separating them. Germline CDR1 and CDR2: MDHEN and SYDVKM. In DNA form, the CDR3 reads TGTGCCAGCAGTCTCGGACAAGACAATGAAAAACTGTTTTTT. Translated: CASSLGQDNEKLFF.

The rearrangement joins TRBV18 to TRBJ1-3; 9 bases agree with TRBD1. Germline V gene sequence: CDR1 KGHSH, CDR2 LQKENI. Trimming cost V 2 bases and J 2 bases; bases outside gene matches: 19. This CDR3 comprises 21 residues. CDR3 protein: CASSPLDLQGTGILTGNTIYF. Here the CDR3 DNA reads TGTGCCAGCTCACCATTGGACCTCCAAGGGACAGGGATACTGACTGGAAACACCATATATTTT.